This TCR beta chain derives from a study of glioma-infiltrating T cells. Study as a whole: Blood libraries targeted roughly 4- to 10-fold coverage of roughly 920,000 T cells.

Germline values: CDR1 MDHEN, CDR2 SYDVKM. The CDR3 spans 16 residues. Trimming removed 7 bases from V and 11 bases from J; junction bases left unmatched: 20. Findings and limits, study-wide: Non-neoplastic patients had below-expected tissue-blood divergence, while all gliomas exceeded expectation. Patients with low tissue-blood divergence carried a signature set of shared blood CDR3 motifs.

Turning to this clonotype: What it binds is unknown.

Amplification of TCR alpha and beta CDR3 regions from RNA used iRepertoire nested multiplex PCR. Tissue mRNA or PBMC total RNA, about 90-400 ng, went into one-step reverse transcription and amplification. TCRdb itself ran the multiplex PCR reads through MiXCR, one entry per CDR3 protein. The sample consists of about 380,000 distinct CDR3 sequences, about two fifths of them appearing once. The J gene is TRBJ2-5, the V gene TRBV28; 9 bases align to TRBD1. The sequenced sample was glioma tissue, nonneoplastic brain tissue, or PBMCs (not recorded which). The sequence derives from a human donor with low-grade glioma or glioblastoma, undergoing nonglioma brain surgery, or in good health (not recorded which). The CDR3 here is CASIGGTGLRGGTQYF. The CDR3 nucleotides read TGTGCCAGCATTGGCGGGACAGGGTTACGAGGCGGGACGCAGTACTTC.